Below are 22 T cell receptor beta chains sequenced from a single sample in a study of siplizumab effects on memory and regulatory T cells. The data were produced by immunoSEQ multiplex PCR, yet TCRdb's version contains in-frame clones alone and is incomplete. The table lists 90,000 to 120,000 clones, about 93% of them singletons. Material for sequencing was Tregs sorted from blood. These receptor sequences come from a human donor in good health.

The rearrangement uses TRBV7-9 and TRBJ1-3, with a tentative D call TRBD1 (6 bases). The length of the CDR3 is 14 residues. V lost 5 bases and J lost 0, with 8 bases in between. The germline gives CDR1 SEHNR, CDR2 FQNEAQ (reference sequence). The chain's CDR3 is CASSRDNSGNTIYF. CDR3 bases: TGTGCCAGCAGCCGGGACAACTCTGGAAACACCATATATTTT. The full variable domain, its missing parts supplied by reference TRBV7-9 and TRBJ1-3, is DTGVSQNPRHKITKRGQNVTFRCDPISEHNRLYWYRQTLGQGPEFLTYFQNEAQLEKSRLLSDRFSAERPKGSFSTLEIQRTEQGDSAMYLCASSRDNSGNTIYFGEGSWLTVV.

V usage is TRBV4-2 and J usage is TRBJ2-2, with D perhaps matching TRBD2 (5 bases). CDR1 is LGHNA, CDR2 YNFKEQ, per germline. V was cut by 4 bases and J by 5 bases, with 8 bases left in between. This CDR3 has 13 amino acids. This CDR3 is CASSLERTGELFF. CDR3 bases: TGTGCCAGCAGCCTCGAGCGGACCGGGGAGCTGTTTTTT.

The V call is TRBV7-9, the J call TRBJ1-5; no clear D gene. Germline values: CDR1 SEHNR, CDR2 FQNEAQ (reference sequence). CDR3 length: 13 amino acids. Trimming took 3 bases from V and 5 from J, leaving 8 bases between them. The CDR3 DNA reads as TGTGCCAGCAGCTTCAAAGGCGATCAGCCCCAGCATTTT. Residues: CASSFKGDQPQHF.

The CDR3 DNA is TGTGCCAGCAGTTACGGCCCAGGGAATACGCAGTATTTT. It is translated as CASSYGPGNTQYF. This chain connects TRBV6-6 to TRBJ2-3; the D gene is possibly TRBD1 (5 bases). The V end lost 2 bases, the J end lost 7 bases, and 10 bases lay between the germline ends. CDR1 and CDR2 from the germline V gene are MNHNY and SVGAGI (reference sequence). CDR3 length equals 13 residues.

This rearrangement joins TRBV11-3 to TRBJ2-1; D is uncertain. Germline lookup yields CDR1 SGHNT and CDR2 YENEEA. The CDR3 length is 14 residues. Deletions cut 2 bases from V and 5 bases from J, with 10 bases between. CDR3 bases: TGTGCCAGCAGCTTAAGACGGCCTCACAATGAGCAGTTCTTC. It is translated as CASSLRRPHNEQFF.

The chain uses TRBV5-1 and TRBJ2-1, with no clear D. The V gene lost 3 bases and the J gene lost 3 bases, with 7 bases spanning the gap. The length of the CDR3 is 13 residues. Germline V gene data show CDR1 as SGHRS and CDR2 as YFSETQ. CDR3 in amino acids: CASSSNSYNEQFF. Written as DNA, the CDR3 is TGCGCCAGCAGCTCTAACAGCTACAATGAGCAGTTCTTC.

This sequence joins TRBV11-2 and TRBJ1-3; possible D gene TRBD1, 6 bases. This CDR3 comprises 14 residues. Trimming shortened V by 5 bases and J by 4 bases, and 12 bases separated the two germline ends. Germline CDR1 is SGHAT and CDR2 is FQNNGV. For the CDR3, the DNA is TGTGCCAGCAGCATCACAGGGTCCGGAAACACCATATATTTT. It encodes CASSITGSGNTIYF.

The chain carries TRBV18 and TRBJ1-1; a possible D gene is TRBD1 (5 bases). The germline V gene encodes CDR1 KGHSH and CDR2 LQKENI. Trimming left V 3 bases short and J 8 bases short, with 19 bases between. CDR3 length equals 15 residues. DNA for the CDR3: TGTGCCAGCTCACCTCGGACGGGATTGAGGGGAGAAGCTTTCTTT. Its protein is CASSPRTGLRGEAFF.

This sequence joins TRBV5-1 and TRBJ1-1, with TRBD1 matching over 8 bases. This CDR3 is 14 amino acids long. The J segment lost 4 bases and the V segment lost 3 bases, leaving 5 bases of the junction unmatched. CDR1 is SGHRS and CDR2 is YFSETQ in the germline V gene. CDR3 sequence (DNA): TGCGCCAGCAGCTGGGGACAGGCGGCCACTGAAGCTTTCTTT. Amino acids: CASSWGQAATEAFF.

As for this clone: This sample includes further DNA sequences coding for the same CDR3. The rearrangement links TRBV9 to TRBJ1-1, with D hard to call. Germline assignment: CDR1 SGDLS and CDR2 YYNGEE. The CDR3 totals 13 residues. The V and J ends lost 0 bases and 2 bases respectively, with 5 bases between them. CDR3 region: CASSVAPNTEAFF. DNA for the CDR3: TGTGCCAGCAGCGTAGCTCCCAACACTGAAGCTTTCTTT.

This clone was seen a single time. The rearrangement joins TRBV7-3 to TRBJ2-1; the match to TRBD2 covers 7 bases. Germline CDR1 is SGHTA and CDR2 is FQGTGA. The CDR3 loop spans 16 amino acids. Trimming took 2 bases from V and 3 from J; bases not matched to a gene: 7. The CDR3 spells CASSLHASGIYNEQFF. CDR3 sequence (DNA): TGTGCCAGCAGCTTACACGCTAGCGGCATCTACAATGAGCAGTTCTTC.

The chain is built from TRBV5-6 and TRBJ1-5; TRBD1 might be the D (6 bases). The CDR3 runs to 15 residues. With 0 bases removed from V and 4 bases from J, the gap between germline ends came to 11 bases. Germline CDR1 is SGHDT and CDR2 is YYEEEE. CDR3 nucleotide sequence: TGTGCCAGCAGCTTGGGTGCGCAGGGGAATCAGCCCCAGCATTTT. Translating gives CASSLGAQGNQPQHF.

The chain couples TRBV5-4 to TRBJ1-2; 8 bases agree with TRBD1. The germline CDR1 and CDR2 sequences are SGHNT and YYREEE (reference sequence). Losses at the gene ends were 0 bases for V and 3 bases for J; bases not matched to a gene: 7. The CDR3 is 16 residues long. The chain's CDR3 is CASSLVGAGGDYGYTF. The CDR3 bases are TGTGCCAGCAGCTTGGTCGGCGCAGGGGGCGACTATGGCTACACCTTC.

This clone has just a few counts. V is TRBV4-1 and J is TRBJ2-7; 7 nucleotides agree with TRBD2. This CDR3 is 14 amino acids long. J lost 3 bases, V lost 1 base, and 3 bases had no gene match. Germline assignment: CDR1 MGHRA and CDR2 YSYEKL. Here the CDR3 DNA reads TGCGCCAGCAGCCAAGGGCCGGGGGGCTACGAGCAGTACTTC. Protein: CASSQGPGGYEQYF.

This chain uses TRBV5-6 with TRBJ2-3; 7 bases align to TRBD2. The CDR3 runs to 15 residues. Germline trimming cut 4 bases from V and 4 bases from J; bases unmatched to any gene: 9. Per germline, CDR1 SGHDT and CDR2 YYEEEE. CDR3 nucleotides: TGTGCCAGCAGCCCTAGGACTAGTAACTCAGATACGCAGTATTTT. Protein: CASSPRTSNSDTQYF.

The chain joins TRBV9 to TRBJ1-1, with a tentative D call TRBD1 (5 bases). The CDR3 totals 14 residues. V shed 2 bases and J shed 3 bases, with 11 bases lying between them. The germline V gene has CDR1 SGDLS and CDR2 YYNGEE. CDR3 coding DNA: TGTGCCAGCAGCGTCCAAGGGACCGACACTGAAGCTTTCTTT. It codes for CASSVQGTDTEAFF.

This clone has only one observation. The chain carries TRBV6-6 and TRBJ1-1; no clear D. This CDR3 spans 13 amino acids. Germline assignment: CDR1 MNHNY and CDR2 SVGAGI (reference sequence). The ends were cut back, 5 bases at V and 4 bases at J, with 11 bases in the middle. CDR3 in DNA: TGTGCCAGCAGTCAAGGGAGATTCACTGAAGCTTTCTTT. It translates to CASSQGRFTEAFF.

The chain recombines TRBV5-5 with TRBJ1-5; D is undetermined. The germline V gene encodes CDR1 SGHKS and CDR2 YYEKEE (reference sequence). Trimming shortened V by 0 bases and J by 0 bases, and 13 bases separated the two germline ends. The CDR3 runs 17 residues. The CDR3 bases are TGTGCCAGCAGCTTGGGCGACCGGTTTTATAGCAATCAGCCCCAGCATTTT. Translated, it gives CASSLGDRFYSNQPQHF. Variable domain in full (rest from reference TRBV5-5 and TRBJ1-5): DAGVTQSPTHLIKTRGQQVTLRCSPISGHKSVSWYQQVLGQGPQFIFQYYEKEERGRGNFPDRFSARQFPNYSSELNVNALLLGDSALYLCASSLGDRFYSNQPQHFGDGTRLSIL.

This clone occurred once. The V call is TRBV11-3, the J call TRBJ2-3; 11 nucleotides agree with TRBD2. The V gene end was trimmed by 5 bases and the J gene end by 2 bases; junction bases not matched to a gene: 6. The CDR3 totals 16 residues. Germline V gene lookup returns CDR1 SGHNT and CDR2 YENEEA. The CDR3 here is CASSPGLAGFTDTQYF. The CDR3 region has the DNA TGTGCCAGCAGCCCTGGACTAGCGGGTTTCACAGATACGCAGTATTTT. Full variable domain (remainder filled in from reference TRBV11-3 and TRBJ2-3): EAGVVQSPRYKIIEKKQPVAFWCNPISGHNTLYWYLQNLGQGPELLIRYENEEAVDDSQLPKDRFSAERLKGVDSTLKIQPAELGDSAVYLCASSPGLAGFTDTQYFGPGTRLTVL.

The V call is TRBV25-1, the J call TRBJ1-1, with D uncertain. Germline CDR1 is MGHDK and CDR2 is SYGVNS. Trimming pared 3 bases from V and 5 bases from J, leaving 13 bases between. The CDR3 totals 14 residues. The CDR3 protein is CASSDAGAGTEAFF. The CDR3 DNA reads TGTGCCAGCAGTGACGCGGGCGCGGGAACTGAAGCTTTCTTT.

This chain links TRBV5-6 with TRBJ1-2, with a possible D match to TRBD1 (6 bases). The CDR3 runs to 14 residues. Germline loops: CDR1 SGHDT, CDR2 YYEEEE. V was trimmed by 1 base and J by 8 bases, leaving 15 bases between them. In nucleotides, the CDR3 is TGTGCCAGCAGCTTGCCTGTGGGGGGCGACGGCTACACCTTC. Amino acids: CASSLPVGGDGYTF.

J is TRBJ2-2 and V is TRBV5-1; D gene unclear. This CDR3 region has 15 residues. Trimming removed 4 bases from V and 0 bases from J, with 10 bases in between. CDR1 and CDR2 from the germline V gene are SGHRS and YFSETQ. For the CDR3, the DNA is TGCGCCAGCAGCCGGGCCAACTCGAACACCGGGGAGCTGTTTTTT. Its translation is CASSRANSNTGELFF.